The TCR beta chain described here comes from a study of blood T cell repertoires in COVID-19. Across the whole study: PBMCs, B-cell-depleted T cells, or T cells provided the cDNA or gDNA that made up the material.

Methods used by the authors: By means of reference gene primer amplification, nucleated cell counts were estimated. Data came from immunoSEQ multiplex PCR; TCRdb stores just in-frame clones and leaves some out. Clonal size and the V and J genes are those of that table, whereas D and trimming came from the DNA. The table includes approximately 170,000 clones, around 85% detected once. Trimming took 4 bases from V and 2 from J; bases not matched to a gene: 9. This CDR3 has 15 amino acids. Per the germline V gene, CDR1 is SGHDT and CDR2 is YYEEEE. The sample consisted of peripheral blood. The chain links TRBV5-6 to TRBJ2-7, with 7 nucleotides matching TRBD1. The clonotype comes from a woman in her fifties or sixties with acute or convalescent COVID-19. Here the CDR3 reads CASSTTGDPPYEQYF. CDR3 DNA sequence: TGTGCCAGCAGCACAACAGGGGACCCCCCCTACGAGCAGTACTTC. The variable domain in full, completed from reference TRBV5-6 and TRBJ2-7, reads DAGVTQSPTHLIKTRGQQVTLRCSPKSGHDTVSWYQQALGQGPQFIFQYYEEEERQRGNFPDRFSGHQFPNYSSELNVNALLLGDSALYLCASSTTGDPPYEQYFGPGTRLTVT.